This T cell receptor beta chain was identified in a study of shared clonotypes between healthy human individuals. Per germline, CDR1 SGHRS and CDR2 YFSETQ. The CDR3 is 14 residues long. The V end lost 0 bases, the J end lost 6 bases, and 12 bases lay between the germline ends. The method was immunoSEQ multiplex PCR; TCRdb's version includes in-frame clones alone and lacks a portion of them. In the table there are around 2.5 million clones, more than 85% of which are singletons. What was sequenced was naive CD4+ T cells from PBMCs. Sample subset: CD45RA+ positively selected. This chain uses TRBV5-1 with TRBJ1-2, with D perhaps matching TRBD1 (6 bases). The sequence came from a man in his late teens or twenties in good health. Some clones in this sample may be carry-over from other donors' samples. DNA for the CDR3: TGCGCCAGCAGCTTGGAGGGCAGGGGAGATGGCTACACCTTC. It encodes CASSLEGRGDGYTF. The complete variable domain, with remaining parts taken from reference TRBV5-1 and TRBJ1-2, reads KAGVTQTPRYLIKTRGQQVTLSCSPISGHRSVSWYQQTPGQGLQFLFEYFSETQRNKGNFPGRFSGRQFSNSRSEMNVSTLELGDSALYLCASSLEGRGDGYTFGSGTRLTVV.